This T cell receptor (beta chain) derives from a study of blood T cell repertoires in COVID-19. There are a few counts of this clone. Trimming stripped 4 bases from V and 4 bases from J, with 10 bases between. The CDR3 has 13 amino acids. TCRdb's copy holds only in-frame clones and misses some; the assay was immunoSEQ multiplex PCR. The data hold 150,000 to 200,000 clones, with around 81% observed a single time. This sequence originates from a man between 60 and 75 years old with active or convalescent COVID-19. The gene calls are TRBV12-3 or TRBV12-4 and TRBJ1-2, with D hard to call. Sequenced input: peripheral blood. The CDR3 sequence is CASSSAVIYGYTF. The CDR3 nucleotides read TGTGCCAGCAGTTCCGCAGTGATCTATGGCTACACCTTC.